The 7 T cell receptor beta chains below come from one sample, sequenced in a study of regulatory T cells in long-lasting Graves disease. Indicated time point: newly diagnosed GD, antithyroid drugs for less than 3 months. PBMC-derived RNA was used for the TCR library. Through Arm-PCR of CDR3 regions and iRepertoire HTBI primers, TCR beta libraries were built. One entry per CDR3 protein, called by TCRdb with MiXCR from the multiplex PCR reads. The data contain more than 300,000 distinct CDR3 sequences, roughly a sixth of them singletons. Sequencing was performed on peripheral blood mononuclear cells (PBMCs), taken at new diagnosis, from a patient treated with antithyroid drugs. Receptor source: a female donor with Graves disease.

This clonotype was recorded a few times. The genes are TRBV6-5 and TRBJ2-7; 11 positions agree with TRBD2. The CDR3 is made up of 15 amino acids. Germline-derived CDR1 and CDR2 are MNHEY and SVGAGI. The ends lost 3 bases at V and 4 bases at J; junction bases unmatched: 5. CDR3 DNA sequence: TGTGCCAGCAGTTATATGGGACTAGCGGCATACGAGCAGTACTTC. It translates to CASSYMGLAAYEQYF.

This clonotype was seen ten or more times. The rearrangement joins TRBV27 to TRBJ2-3, with 8 bases identical to TRBD2. This CDR3 comprises 15 residues. The germline V gene has CDR1 MNHEY and CDR2 SMNVEV (reference sequence). With V trimmed by 7 bases and J by 1 base, 7 bases remained unmatched. The CDR3 DNA follows: TGTGCCAGCACCCGAGCGGGAGCGGGCACAGATACGCAGTATTTT. Its protein is CASTRAGAGTDTQYF.

This clonotype was recorded at least ten times. This rearrangement joins TRBV7-8 to TRBJ2-3, with TRBD2 identical over 8 bases. Germline lookup yields CDR1 SGHVS and CDR2 FQNEAQ. J was trimmed by 0 bases and V by 5 bases; bases with no gene match: 16. This CDR3 contains 19 residues. The CDR3 sequence: CASSLLGVASGPSTDTQYF. The CDR3 bases are TGTGCCAGCAGCCTTTTAGGGGTCGCTAGCGGGCCTAGCACAGATACGCAGTATTTT.

The chain's CDR3 is CSARGDRDRQPYEQYF. The CDR3 nucleotides read TGCAGTGCTAGAGGCGACCGGGACCGCCAACCCTACGAGCAGTACTTC. This chain connects TRBV20-1 to TRBJ2-7; D is tentatively TRBD1 or TRBD2 (5 bases each). CDR3 length equals 16 residues. Germline V gene sequence: CDR1 DFQATT, CDR2 SNEGSKA (reference sequence). The V and J ends lost 1 base and 2 bases respectively, with 18 bases between them.

This clonotype has a count of ten or more. The chain couples TRBV27 to TRBJ1-1; D is unclear. V shed 6 bases and J shed 1 base, with 12 bases lying between them. CDR1 and CDR2 from the germline V gene are MNHEY and SMNVEV (reference sequence). The CDR3 is 14 residues long. Here the CDR3 reads CASSYQDGNTEAFF. The DNA of the CDR3 is TGTGCCAGCAGCTATCAGGACGGGAACACTGAAGCTTTCTTT.

This clonotype has ten or more counts. CDR3: CSVTKTNEKLFF. The CDR3 bases are TGCAGTGTTACTAAGACTAATGAAAAACTGTTTTTT. This sequence joins TRBV20-1 and TRBJ1-4; D remains ambiguous. V was cut by 7 bases and J by 2 bases, with 8 bases left in between. The CDR3 length is 12 residues. Germline CDR1 reads DFQATT; CDR2 reads SNEGSKA (reference sequence).

A word on this clonotype: This clone may be a read error of a much larger clone one base away. The rearrangement links TRBV7-8 to TRBJ1-2, with 7 bases aligning to TRBD1. The germline V gene encodes CDR1 SGHVS and CDR2 FQNEAQ. CDR3 length equals 15 residues. The CDR3 protein is CASSRGQAANYGYAF. The DNA of the CDR3 is TGTGCCAGCAGCCGCGGACAGGCCGCTAACTATGGCTACGCCTTC.